This T cell receptor beta chain was retrieved from a study of identical twins. One entry per CDR3 protein results from TCRdb running MiXCR on the 5' RACE reads. In the table there are about 240,000 distinct CDR3 sequences, roughly 12% of which are singletons. Germline V gives CDR1 SNHLY, CDR2 FYNNEI. Trimming removed 6 bases at V and 3 bases at J, with 12 bases between. This CDR3 spans 14 amino acids. The same specimen was also included in a second study, on yellow fever vaccine responses in identical twins.

Sequenced: memory (CD45RO+) T cells sorted from blood. This clonotype was obtained from a young woman in good health. V gene TRBV2 combines with J gene TRBJ1-3, with D perhaps TRBD1 (6 bases). CDR3 coding DNA: TGTGCCAGCAGGCCCGGGACAAGTGGAAACACCATATATTTT. Amino acids: CASRPGTSGNTIYF. Filled out from reference TRBV2 and TRBJ1-3, the complete variable domain reads EPEVTQTPSHQVTQMGQEVILRCVPISNHLYFYWYRQILGQKVEFLVSFYNNEISEKSEIFDDQFSVERPDGSNFTLKIRSTKLEDSAMYFCASRPGTSGNTIYFGEGSWLTVV.